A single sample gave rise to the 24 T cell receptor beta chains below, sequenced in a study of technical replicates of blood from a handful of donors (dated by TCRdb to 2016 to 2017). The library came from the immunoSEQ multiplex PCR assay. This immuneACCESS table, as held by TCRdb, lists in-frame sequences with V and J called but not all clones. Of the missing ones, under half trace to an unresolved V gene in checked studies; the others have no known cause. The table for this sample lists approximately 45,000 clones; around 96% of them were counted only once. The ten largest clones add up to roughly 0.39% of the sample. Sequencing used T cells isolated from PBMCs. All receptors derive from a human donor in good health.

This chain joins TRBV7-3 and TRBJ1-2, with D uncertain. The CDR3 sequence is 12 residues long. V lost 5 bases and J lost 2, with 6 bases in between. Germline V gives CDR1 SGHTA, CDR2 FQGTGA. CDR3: CASSDGNYGYTF. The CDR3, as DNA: TGTGCCAGCAGCGACGGGAACTATGGCTACACCTTC.

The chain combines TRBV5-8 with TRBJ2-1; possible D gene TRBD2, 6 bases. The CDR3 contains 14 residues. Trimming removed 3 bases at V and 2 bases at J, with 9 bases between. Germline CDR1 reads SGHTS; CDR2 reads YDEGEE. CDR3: CASSYGRAYNEQFF. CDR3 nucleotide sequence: TGTGCCAGCAGCTACGGGAGAGCCTACAATGAGCAGTTCTTC.

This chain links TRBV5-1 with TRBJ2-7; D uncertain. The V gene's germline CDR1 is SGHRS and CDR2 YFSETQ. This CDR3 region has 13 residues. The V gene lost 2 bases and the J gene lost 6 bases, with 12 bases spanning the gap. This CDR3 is CASSLQNNLEQYF. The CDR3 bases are TGCGCCAGCAGCTTACAAAATAACCTCGAGCAGTACTTC.

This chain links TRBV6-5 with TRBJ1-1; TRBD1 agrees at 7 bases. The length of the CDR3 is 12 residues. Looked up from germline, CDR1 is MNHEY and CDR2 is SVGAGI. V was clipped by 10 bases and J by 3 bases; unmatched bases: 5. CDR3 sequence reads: CATLGTDTEAFF. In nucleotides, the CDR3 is TGTGCCACCCTGGGGACAGACACTGAAGCTTTCTTT.

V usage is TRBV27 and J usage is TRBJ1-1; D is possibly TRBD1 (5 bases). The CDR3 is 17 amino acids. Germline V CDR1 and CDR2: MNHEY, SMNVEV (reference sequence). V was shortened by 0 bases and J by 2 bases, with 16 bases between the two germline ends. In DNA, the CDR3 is TGTGCCAGCAGTTTATCATGGGGCGTCAGCCTTAACACTGAAGCTTTCTTT. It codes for CASSLSWGVSLNTEAFF.

The CDR3 protein is CASSHSGRGHEQYF. The CDR3 nucleotides are TGTGCCAGCAGCCATAGCGGTCGAGGGCACGAGCAGTACTTC. The V call is TRBV11-3, the J call TRBJ2-7; tentative D call: TRBD2 (6 bases). The CDR3 is 14 amino acids. V lost 5 bases and J lost 5, with 16 bases in between. Germline values: CDR1 SGHNT, CDR2 YENEEA.

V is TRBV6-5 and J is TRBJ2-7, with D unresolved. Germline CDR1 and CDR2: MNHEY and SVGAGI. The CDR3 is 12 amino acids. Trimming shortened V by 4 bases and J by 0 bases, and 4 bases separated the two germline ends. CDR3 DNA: TGTGCCAGCAGTTTTAACTCCTACGAGCAGTACTTC. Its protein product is CASSFNSYEQYF.

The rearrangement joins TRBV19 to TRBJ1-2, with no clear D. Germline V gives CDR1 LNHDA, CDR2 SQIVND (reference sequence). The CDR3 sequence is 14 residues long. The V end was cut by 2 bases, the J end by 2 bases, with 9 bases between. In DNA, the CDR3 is TGTGCCAGTAGTATAAACTCCAGGAACTATGGCTACACCTTC. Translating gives CASSINSRNYGYTF. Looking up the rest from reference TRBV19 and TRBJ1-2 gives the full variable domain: DGGITQSPKYLFRKEGQNVTLSCEQNLNHDAMYWYRQDPGQGLRLIYYSQIVNDFQKGDIAEGYSVSREKKESFPLTVTSAQKNPTAFYLCASSINSRNYGYTFGSGTRLTVV.

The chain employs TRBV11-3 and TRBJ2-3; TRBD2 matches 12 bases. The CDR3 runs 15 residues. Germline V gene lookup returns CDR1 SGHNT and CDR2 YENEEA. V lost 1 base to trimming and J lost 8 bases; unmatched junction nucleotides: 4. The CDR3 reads CASSLGTSGISTQYF. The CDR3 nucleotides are TGTGCCAGCAGCTTAGGGACTAGCGGGATTTCTACGCAGTATTTT.

CDR3 nucleotide sequence: TGTGCCAGCAGCTTATTGTACGGGAGTAACCAAGAGACCCAGTACTTC. Translated: CASSLLYGSNQETQYF. The chain joins TRBV11-2 to TRBJ2-5, with TRBD2 as a possible D gene (6 bases). V lost 2 bases, J lost 0 bases, and 13 bases lay in between. Germline V gene data show CDR1 as SGHAT and CDR2 as FQNNGV. The length of the CDR3 is 16 residues.

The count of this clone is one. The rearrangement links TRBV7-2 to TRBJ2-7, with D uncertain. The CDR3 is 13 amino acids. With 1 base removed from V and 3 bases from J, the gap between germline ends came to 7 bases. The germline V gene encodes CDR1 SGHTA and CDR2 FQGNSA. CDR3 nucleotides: TGTGCCAGCAGCTTAGTAGTCAACTACGAGCAGTACTTC. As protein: CASSLVVNYEQYF.

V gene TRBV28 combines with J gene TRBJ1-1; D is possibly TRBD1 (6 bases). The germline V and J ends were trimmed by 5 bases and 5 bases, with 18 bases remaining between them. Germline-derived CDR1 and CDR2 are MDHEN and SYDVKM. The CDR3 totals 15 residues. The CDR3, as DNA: TGTGCCAGCAGTCCCGCCCTCGGGACATTTACTGAAGCTTTCTTT. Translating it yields CASSPALGTFTEAFF.

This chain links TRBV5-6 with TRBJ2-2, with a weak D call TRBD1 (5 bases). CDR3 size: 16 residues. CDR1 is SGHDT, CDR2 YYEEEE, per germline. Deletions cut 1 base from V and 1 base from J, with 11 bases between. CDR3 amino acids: CASSLYGQGNTGELFF. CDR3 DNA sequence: TGTGCCAGCAGCTTGTACGGTCAGGGGAACACCGGGGAGCTGTTTTTT.

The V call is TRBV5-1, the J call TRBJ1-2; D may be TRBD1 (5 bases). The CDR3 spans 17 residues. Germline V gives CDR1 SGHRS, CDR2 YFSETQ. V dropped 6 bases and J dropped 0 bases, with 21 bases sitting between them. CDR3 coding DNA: TGCGCCAGCACCTTCCAGGCAGGGTCTTCAGCTAACTATGGCTACACCTTC. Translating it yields CASTFQAGSSANYGYTF.

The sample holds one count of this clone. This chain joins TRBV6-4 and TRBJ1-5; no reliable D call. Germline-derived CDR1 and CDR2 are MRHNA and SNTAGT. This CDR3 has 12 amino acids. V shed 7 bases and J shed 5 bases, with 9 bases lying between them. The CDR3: CASIQLDQPQHF. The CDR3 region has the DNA TGTGCCAGCATCCAACTGGATCAGCCCCAGCATTTT.

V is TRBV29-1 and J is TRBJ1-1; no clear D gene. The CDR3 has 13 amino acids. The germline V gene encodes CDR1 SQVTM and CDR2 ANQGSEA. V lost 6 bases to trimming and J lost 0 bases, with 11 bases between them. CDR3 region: CSVARRMNTEAFF. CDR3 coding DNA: TGCAGCGTGGCGCGGAGGATGAACACTGAAGCTTTCTTT.

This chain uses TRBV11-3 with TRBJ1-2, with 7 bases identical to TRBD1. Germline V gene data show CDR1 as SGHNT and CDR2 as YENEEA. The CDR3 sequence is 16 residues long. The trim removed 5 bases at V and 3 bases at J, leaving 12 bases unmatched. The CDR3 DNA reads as TGTGCCAGCAGCGCTAGGTACAGGGGAGGAGACTATGGCTACACCTTC. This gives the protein CASSARYRGGDYGYTF.

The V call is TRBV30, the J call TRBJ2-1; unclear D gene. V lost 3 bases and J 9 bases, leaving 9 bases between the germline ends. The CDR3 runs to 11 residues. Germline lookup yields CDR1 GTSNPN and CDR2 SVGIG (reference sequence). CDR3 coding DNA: TGTGCCTGGAGCGAGTCTATTGAGCAGTTCTTC. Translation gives CAWSESIEQFF.

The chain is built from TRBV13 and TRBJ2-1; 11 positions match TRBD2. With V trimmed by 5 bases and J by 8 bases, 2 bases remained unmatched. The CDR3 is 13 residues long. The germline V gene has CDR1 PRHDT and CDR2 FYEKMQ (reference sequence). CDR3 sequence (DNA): TGTGCCAGCAGCACGGGACTAGCGGATGAGCAGTTCTTC. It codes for CASSTGLADEQFF.

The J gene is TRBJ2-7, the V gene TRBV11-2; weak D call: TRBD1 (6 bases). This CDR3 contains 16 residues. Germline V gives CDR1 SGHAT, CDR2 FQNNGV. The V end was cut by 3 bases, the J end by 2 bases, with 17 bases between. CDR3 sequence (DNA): TGTGCCAGCAGCTTCAGAGGGGGTGAAGGGCCCTACGAGCAGTACTTC. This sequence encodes CASSFRGGEGPYEQYF.

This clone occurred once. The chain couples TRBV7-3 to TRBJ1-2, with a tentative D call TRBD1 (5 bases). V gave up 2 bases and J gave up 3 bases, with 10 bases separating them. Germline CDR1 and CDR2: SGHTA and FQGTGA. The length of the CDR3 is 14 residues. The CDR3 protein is CASSLFSGDYGYTF. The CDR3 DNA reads TGTGCCAGCAGCTTATTTTCGGGGGACTATGGCTACACCTTC. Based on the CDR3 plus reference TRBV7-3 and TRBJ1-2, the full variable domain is GAGVSQTPSNKVTEKGKYVELRCDPISGHTALYWYRQSLGQGPEFLIYFQGTGAADDSGLPNDRFFAVRPEGSVSTLKIQRTERGDSAVYLCASSLFSGDYGYTFGSGTRLTVV.

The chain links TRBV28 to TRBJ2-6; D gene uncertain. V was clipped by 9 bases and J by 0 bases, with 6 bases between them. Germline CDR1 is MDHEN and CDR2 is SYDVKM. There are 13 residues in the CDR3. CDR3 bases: TGTGCCAGTCTTCTCTCTGGGGCCAACGTCCTGACTTTC. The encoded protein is CASLLSGANVLTF.

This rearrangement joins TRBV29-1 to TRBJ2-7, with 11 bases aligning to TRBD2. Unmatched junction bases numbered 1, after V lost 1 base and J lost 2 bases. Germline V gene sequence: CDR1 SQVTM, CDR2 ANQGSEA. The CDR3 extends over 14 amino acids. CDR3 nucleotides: TGCAGCGTTGAAGGACTAGCGGGGACCTACGAGCAGTACTTC. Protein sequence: CSVEGLAGTYEQYF.

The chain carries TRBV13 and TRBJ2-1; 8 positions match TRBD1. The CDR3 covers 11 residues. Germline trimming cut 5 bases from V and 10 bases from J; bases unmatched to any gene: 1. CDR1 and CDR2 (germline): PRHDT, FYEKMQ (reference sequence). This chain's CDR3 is CASSRTGEQFF. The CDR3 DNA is TGTGCCAGCAGCCGGACAGGGGAGCAGTTCTTC.